One and the same sample provided the 11 T cell receptor beta chains below, sequenced in a study of cytomegalovirus exposure and HLA in healthy donors. It was with 60 Vbeta and 13 Jbeta primers that the PCR ran. Libraries were prepared by immunoSEQ multiplex PCR; TCRdb keeps only in-frame clonotypes and omits some of them. The sample records 170,000 or so clones, roughly 83% being singletons. Material: PBMCs. The receptors here all came from a boy aged 2 to 9 in good health and CMV-seronegative.

This clone was observed a handful of times. The chain links TRBV5-6 to TRBJ1-2; D may be TRBD1 (6 bases). Per germline, CDR1 SGHDT and CDR2 YYEEEE. The CDR3 extends over 11 amino acids. V shed 0 bases and J shed 12 bases, with 9 bases lying between them. CDR3 bases: TGTGCCAGCAGCTTGGGGGAGGGGGACACCTTC. It yields the protein CASSLGEGDTF.

The chain uses TRBV7-9 and TRBJ2-7; no clear D. Per germline, CDR1 SEHNR and CDR2 FQNEAQ (reference sequence). This CDR3 contains 12 residues. Trimming removed 8 bases from V and 3 bases from J, with 11 bases in between. The CDR3 DNA reads as TGTGCCAGCGGCAGGTCGGACTACGAGCAGTACTTC. It translates to CASGRSDYEQYF.

The V and J genes are TRBV7-9 and TRBJ2-6; 12 bases agree with TRBD1. Germline CDR1 and CDR2: SEHNR and FQNEAQ (reference sequence). The CDR3 contains 17 residues. After removal of 4 bases from V and 4 bases from J, the junction contained 5 bases not matched to a gene. CDR3 nucleotides: TGTGCCAGCAGCTCGGGGACAGGGGGCGCCGGGGCCAACGTCCTGACTTTC. It yields the protein CASSSGTGGAGANVLTF.

The chain joins TRBV4-2 to TRBJ2-2; 7 bases are a match to TRBD1. The CDR3 is 17 residues long. The germline gives CDR1 LGHNA, CDR2 YNFKEQ. V dropped 3 bases and J dropped 2; count of bases not matched to a gene: 9. The CDR3 DNA follows: TGTGCCAGCAGCCAGCTGGGGGACAGAAGAAACACCGGGGAGCTGTTTTTT. Encoded protein: CASSQLGDRRNTGELFF.

The chain carries TRBV11-2 and TRBJ1-4, with D perhaps matching TRBD1 (5 bases). V dropped 6 bases and J dropped 2 bases, with 13 bases sitting between them. This CDR3 has 15 residues. In germline, CDR1 is SGHAT, CDR2 FQNNGV. CDR3 bases: TGTGCCAGCAGGGAAATTGGGGGGACTAATGAAAAACTGTTTTTT. Amino acid sequence: CASREIGGTNEKLFF.

This chain joins TRBV5-1 and TRBJ2-3; D may be TRBD2 (5 bases). There are 14 residues in the CDR3. Trimming took 5 bases from V and 6 from J, leaving 16 bases between them. Germline CDR1 and CDR2: SGHRS and YFSETQ. The CDR3 region has the DNA TGCGCCAGCAGTAGGACTTCTTTACGGGATACGCAGTATTTT. Translating gives CASSRTSLRDTQYF.

J is TRBJ2-5 and V is TRBV10-1; 15 bases are a match to TRBD2. The CDR3 totals 16 residues. With V trimmed by 2 bases and J by 4 bases, 2 bases remained unmatched. Germline V gives CDR1 WNHNN, CDR2 SYGVQD (reference sequence). In DNA, the CDR3 is TGCGCCAGCAGTGAGGGACTAGCGGGAGGGCGAGAGACCCAGTACTTC. Its translation is CASSEGLAGGRETQYF.

This sequence joins TRBV11-2 and TRBJ2-5; TRBD2 agrees at 11 bases. This CDR3 has 14 amino acids. Germline V CDR1 and CDR2: SGHAT, FQNNGV. V trimming: 6 bases; J trimming: 4 bases; junction bases outside the gene matches: 4. The CDR3 region is CASSYTSGRETQYF. Written as DNA, the CDR3 is TGTGCCAGCAGTTACACTAGCGGGAGAGAGACCCAGTACTTC. The variable domain in full, with the rest retrieved from reference TRBV11-2 and TRBJ2-5, is EAGVAQSPRYKIIEKRQSVAFWCNPISGHATLYWYQQILGQGPKLLIQFQNNGVVDDSQLPKDRFSAERLKGVDSTLKIQPAKLEDSAVYLCASSYTSGRETQYFGPGTRLLVL.

The V gene is TRBV28, the J gene TRBJ2-1, with 9 positions matching TRBD2. Germline V CDR1 and CDR2: MDHEN, SYDVKM. V trimming: 5 bases; J trimming: 7 bases; junction bases outside the gene matches: 6. The CDR3 contains 14 residues. CDR3 region: CASSRVAGANEQFF. The CDR3 DNA is TGTGCCAGCAGTAGGGTAGCGGGAGCTAATGAGCAGTTCTTC.

The CDR3 DNA follows: TGTGCCAGCAGTTTCGGCAGGGGGGCAGATACGCAGTATTTT. Its translation is CASSFGRGADTQYF. V and J are TRBV28 and TRBJ2-3, with a weak D call TRBD1 (7 bases). The CDR3 has 14 residues. Germline V gives CDR1 MDHEN, CDR2 SYDVKM. The germline V and J ends were trimmed by 3 bases and 4 bases, with 11 bases remaining between them.

This clone was seen just once. This rearrangement joins TRBV6-1 to TRBJ1-5; 8 nucleotides align to TRBD1. After removal of 6 bases from V and 5 bases from J, the junction contained 9 bases not matched to a gene. The CDR3 is 15 amino acids. CDR1 and CDR2 from the germline V gene are MNHNS and SASEGT. CDR3 sequence (DNA): TGTGCCAGCAGCCCCAGGGGGCGCGAGGATCAGCCCCAGCATTTT. As protein: CASSPRGREDQPQHF.